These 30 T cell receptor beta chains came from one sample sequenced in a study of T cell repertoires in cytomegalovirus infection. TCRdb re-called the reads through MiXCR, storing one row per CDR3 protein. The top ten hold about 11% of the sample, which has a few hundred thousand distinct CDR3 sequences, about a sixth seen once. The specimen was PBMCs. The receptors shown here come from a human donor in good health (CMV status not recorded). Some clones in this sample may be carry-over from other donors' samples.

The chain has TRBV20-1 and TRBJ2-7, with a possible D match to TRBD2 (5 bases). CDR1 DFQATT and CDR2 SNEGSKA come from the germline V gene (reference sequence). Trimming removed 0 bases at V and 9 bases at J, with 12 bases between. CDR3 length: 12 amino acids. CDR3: CSARDVSAGQYF. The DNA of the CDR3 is TGCAGTGCTAGAGATGTTTCGGCGGGGCAGTACTTC.

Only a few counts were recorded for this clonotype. The CDR3 DNA follows: TGTGCCAGCAGTCCTTTACCCGGGGCTGGCCTCTACAATGAGCAGTTCTTC. Encoded protein: CASSPLPGAGLYNEQFF. This chain links TRBV6-1 with TRBJ2-1; D may correspond to TRBD1 or TRBD2 (5 bases each). Germline assignment: CDR1 MNHNS and CDR2 SASEGT. This CDR3 spans 17 amino acids. The V gene lost 5 bases and the J gene lost 3 bases, with 20 bases spanning the gap.

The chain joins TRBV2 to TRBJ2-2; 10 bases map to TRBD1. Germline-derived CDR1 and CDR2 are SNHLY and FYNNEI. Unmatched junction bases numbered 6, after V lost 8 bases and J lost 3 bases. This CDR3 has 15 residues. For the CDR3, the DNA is TGTGCCAGCGGTCCGGGACAGGGGTACACCGGGGAGCTGTTTTTT. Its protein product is CASGPGQGYTGELFF.

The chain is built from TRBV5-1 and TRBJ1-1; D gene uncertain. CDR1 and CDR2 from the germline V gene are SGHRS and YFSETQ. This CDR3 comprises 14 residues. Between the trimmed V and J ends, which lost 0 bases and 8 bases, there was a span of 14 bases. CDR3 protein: CASSLDRLSSEAFF. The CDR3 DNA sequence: TGCGCCAGCAGCTTGGACAGACTGTCGTCCGAAGCTTTCTTT.

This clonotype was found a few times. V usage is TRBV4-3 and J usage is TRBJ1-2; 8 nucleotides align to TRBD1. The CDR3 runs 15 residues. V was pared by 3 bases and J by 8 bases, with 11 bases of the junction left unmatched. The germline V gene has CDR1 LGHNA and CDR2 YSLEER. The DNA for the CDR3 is TGCGCCAGCAGCCATACAGATTCAGGGGGCCTGGGCTACACCTTC. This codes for CASSHTDSGGLGYTF.

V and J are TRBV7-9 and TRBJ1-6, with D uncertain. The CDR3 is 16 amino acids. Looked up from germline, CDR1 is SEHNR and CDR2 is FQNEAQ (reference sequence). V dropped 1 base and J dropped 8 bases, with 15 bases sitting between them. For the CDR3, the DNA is TGTGCCAGCAGCTTAGTACTAGGTGACGGCCATTCACCCCTCCACTTT. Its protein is CASSLVLGDGHSPLHF.

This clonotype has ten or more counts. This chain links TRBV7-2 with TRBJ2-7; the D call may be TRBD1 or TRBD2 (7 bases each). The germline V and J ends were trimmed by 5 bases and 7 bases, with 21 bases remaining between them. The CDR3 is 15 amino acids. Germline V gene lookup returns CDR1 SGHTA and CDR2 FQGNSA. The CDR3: CASSPGGGWVREQYF. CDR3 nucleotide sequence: TGTGCCAGCAGCCCAGGGGGGGGGTGGGTTCGAGAGCAGTACTTC.

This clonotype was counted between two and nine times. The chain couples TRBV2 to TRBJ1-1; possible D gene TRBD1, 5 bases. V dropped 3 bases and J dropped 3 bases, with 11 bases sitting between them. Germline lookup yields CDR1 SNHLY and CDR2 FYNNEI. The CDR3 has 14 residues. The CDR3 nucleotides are TGTGCCAGCAGTGAGTGGGGGGTTGACACTGAAGCTTTCTTT. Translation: CASSEWGVDTEAFF.

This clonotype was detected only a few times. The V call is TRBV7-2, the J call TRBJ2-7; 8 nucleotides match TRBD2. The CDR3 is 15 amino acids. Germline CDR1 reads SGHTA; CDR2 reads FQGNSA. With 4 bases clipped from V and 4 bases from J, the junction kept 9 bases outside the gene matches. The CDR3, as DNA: TGTGCCAGCAGCTCCGCAGGGACTAGAAATTACGAGCAGTACTTC. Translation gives CASSSAGTRNYEQYF.

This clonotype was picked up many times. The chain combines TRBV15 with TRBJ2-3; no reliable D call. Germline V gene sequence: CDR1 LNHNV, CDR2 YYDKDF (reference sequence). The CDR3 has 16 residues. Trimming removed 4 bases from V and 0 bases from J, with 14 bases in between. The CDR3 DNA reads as TGTGCCACCAGCATTCGGGCCCCGCCTAGCACAGATACGCAGTATTTT. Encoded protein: CATSIRAPPSTDTQYF.

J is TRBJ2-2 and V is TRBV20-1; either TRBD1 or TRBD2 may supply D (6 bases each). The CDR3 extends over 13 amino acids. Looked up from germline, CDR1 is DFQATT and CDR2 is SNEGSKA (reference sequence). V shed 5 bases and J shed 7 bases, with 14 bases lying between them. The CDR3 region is CSAAEGGGGELFF. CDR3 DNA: TGCAGTGCTGCAGAGGGGGGCGGCGGGGAGCTGTTTTTT.

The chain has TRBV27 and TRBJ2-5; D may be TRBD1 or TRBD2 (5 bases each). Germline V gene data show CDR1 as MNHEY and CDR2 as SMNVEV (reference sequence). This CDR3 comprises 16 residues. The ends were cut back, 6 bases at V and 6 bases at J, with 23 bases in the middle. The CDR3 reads CASRPRWPGSLKTQYF. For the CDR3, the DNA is TGTGCCAGCAGGCCTCGATGGCCAGGGAGTTTGAAGACCCAGTACTTC.

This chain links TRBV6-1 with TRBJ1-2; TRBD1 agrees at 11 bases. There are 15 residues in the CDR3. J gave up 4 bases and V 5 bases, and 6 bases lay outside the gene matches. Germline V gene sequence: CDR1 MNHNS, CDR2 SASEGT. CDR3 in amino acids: CASSYRDRGIYGYTF. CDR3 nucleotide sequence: TGTGCCAGCAGTTACCGGGACAGGGGGATCTATGGCTACACCTTC.

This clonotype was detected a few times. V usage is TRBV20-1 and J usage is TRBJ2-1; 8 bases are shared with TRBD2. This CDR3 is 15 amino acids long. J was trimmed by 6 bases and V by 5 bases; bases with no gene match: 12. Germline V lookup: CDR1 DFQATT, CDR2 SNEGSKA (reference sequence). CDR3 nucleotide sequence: TGCAGTGCTTTGAAGGGACTAGGACATTCCAATGAGCAGTTCTTC. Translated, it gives CSALKGLGHSNEQFF.

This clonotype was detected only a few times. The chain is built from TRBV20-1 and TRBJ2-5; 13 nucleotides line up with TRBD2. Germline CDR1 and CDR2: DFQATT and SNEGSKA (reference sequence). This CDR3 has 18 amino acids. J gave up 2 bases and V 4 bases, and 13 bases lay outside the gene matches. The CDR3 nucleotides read TGCAGTGCTAAAGAACCCAGGGGACTAGCGGGATCGCAAGAGACCCAGTACTTC. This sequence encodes CSAKEPRGLAGSQETQYF.

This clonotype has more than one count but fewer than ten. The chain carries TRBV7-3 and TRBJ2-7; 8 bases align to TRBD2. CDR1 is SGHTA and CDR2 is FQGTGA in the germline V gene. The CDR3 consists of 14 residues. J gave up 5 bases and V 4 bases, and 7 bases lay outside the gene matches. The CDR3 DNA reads TGTGCCAGCAGCTCGGGCGGGGGGTTCGACGAGCAGTACTTC. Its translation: CASSSGGGFDEQYF.

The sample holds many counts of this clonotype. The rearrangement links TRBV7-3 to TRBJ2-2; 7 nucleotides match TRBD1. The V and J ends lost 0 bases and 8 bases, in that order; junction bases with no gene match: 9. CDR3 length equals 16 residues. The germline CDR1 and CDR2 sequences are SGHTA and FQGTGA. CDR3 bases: TGTGCCAGCAGCTTAACTCCTAGGGGGCCAACTGGGGAGCTGTTTTTT. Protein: CASSLTPRGPTGELFF. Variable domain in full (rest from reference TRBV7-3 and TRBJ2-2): GAGVSQTPSNKVTEKGKYVELRCDPISGHTALYWYRQSLGQGPEFLIYFQGTGAADDSGLPNDRFFAVRPEGSVSTLKIQRTERGDSAVYLCASSLTPRGPTGELFFGEGSRLTVL.

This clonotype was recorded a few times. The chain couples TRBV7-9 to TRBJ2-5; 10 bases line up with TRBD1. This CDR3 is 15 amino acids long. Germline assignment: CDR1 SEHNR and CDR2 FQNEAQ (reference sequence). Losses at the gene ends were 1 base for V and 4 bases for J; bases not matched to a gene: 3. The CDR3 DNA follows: TGTGCCAGCAGCTTAGGAGACAGGGGGCGAGAGACCCAGTACTTC. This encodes CASSLGDRGRETQYF.

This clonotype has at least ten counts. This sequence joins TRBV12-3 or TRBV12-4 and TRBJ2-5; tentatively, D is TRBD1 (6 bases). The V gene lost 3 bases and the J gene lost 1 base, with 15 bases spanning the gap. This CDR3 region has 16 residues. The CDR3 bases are TGTGCCAGCAGTTTCGAGATACAGGGCCCCCAAGAGACCCAGTACTTC. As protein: CASSFEIQGPQETQYF.

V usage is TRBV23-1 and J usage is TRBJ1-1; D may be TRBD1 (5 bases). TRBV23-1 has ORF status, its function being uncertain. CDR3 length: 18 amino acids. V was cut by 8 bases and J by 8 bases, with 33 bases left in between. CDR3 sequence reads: CASRPVGPPWSGQPEAFF. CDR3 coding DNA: TGCGCCAGCCGTCCGGTGGGTCCCCCCTGGTCAGGGCAACCCGAAGCTTTCTTT.

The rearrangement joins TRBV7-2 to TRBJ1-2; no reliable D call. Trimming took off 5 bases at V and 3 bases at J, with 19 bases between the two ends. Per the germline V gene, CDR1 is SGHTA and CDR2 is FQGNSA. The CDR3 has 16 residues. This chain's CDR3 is CASSQRWAAEDYGYTF. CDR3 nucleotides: TGTGCCAGCAGCCAACGATGGGCGGCAGAGGACTATGGCTACACCTTC.

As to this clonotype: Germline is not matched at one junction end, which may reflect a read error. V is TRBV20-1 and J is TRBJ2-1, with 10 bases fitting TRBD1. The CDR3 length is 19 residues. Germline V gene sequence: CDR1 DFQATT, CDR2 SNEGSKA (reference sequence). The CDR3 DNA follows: TGCAGTGCTAGTCCGGTCCGGGACAGGGGCTTTTCTTTCTACAATGGGCAGTTCTTC. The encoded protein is CSASPVRDRGFSFYNGQFF.

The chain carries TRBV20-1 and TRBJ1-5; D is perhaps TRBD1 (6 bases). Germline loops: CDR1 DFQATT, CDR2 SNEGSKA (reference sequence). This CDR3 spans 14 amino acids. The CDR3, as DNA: TGCCGAGGAGGGGGAAGTTATAGCAATCAGCCCCAGCATTTT. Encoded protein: CRGGGSYSNQPQHF.

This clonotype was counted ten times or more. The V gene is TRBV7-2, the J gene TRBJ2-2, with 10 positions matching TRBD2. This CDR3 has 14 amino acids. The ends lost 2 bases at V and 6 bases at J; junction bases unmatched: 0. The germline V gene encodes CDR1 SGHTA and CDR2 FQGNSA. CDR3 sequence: CASSLLAGAGELFF. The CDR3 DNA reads TGTGCCAGCAGCTTACTAGCGGGGGCCGGGGAGCTGTTTTTT.

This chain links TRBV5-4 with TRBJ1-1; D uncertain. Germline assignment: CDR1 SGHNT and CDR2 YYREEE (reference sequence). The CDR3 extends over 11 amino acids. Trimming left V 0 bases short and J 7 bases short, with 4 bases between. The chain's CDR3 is CASSLEGEAFF. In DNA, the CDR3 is TGTGCCAGCAGCTTGGAGGGTGAAGCTTTCTTT.

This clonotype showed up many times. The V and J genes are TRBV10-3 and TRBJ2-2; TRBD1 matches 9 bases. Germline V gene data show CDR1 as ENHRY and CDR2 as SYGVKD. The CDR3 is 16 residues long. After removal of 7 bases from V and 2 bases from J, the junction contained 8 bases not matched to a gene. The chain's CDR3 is CAINPGTGSNTGELFF. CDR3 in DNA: TGTGCCATCAACCCCGGGACAGGGAGCAACACCGGGGAGCTGTTTTTT.

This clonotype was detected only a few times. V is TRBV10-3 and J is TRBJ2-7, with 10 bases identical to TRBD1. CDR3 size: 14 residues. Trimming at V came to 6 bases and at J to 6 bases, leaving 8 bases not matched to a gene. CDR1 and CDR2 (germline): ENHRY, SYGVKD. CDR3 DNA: TGTGCCATCAGGGGTCCTGGACAGGGGGGCGAGCAGTACTTC. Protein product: CAIRGPGQGGEQYF.

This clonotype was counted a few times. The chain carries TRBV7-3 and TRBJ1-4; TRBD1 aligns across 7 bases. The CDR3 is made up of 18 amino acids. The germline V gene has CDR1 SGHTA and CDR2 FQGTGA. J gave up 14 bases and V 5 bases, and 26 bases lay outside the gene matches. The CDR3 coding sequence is TGTGCCAGCAGCGAGATAGAGGGGGACAGCGAGGAAAATAAGGTCCTGTTTTTT. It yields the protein CASSEIEGDSEENKVLFF.

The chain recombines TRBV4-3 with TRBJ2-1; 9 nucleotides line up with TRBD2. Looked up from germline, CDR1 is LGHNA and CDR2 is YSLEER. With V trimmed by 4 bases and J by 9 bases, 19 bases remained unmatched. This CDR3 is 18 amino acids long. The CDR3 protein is CASSPNRGAGGLGAEQFF. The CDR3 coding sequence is TGCGCCAGCAGCCCCAACCGCGGAGCGGGGGGCCTAGGAGCTGAGCAGTTCTTC.

The CDR3 DNA is TGTGCCACGACGCAGCGGGACGACGACTATGGCTACACCTTC. Amino acids: CATTQRDDDYGYTF. The chain is built from TRBV3-1 and TRBJ1-2, with a possible D match to TRBD1 (5 bases). Germline CDR1 reads LGHDT; CDR2 reads YNNKEL (reference sequence). CDR3 size: 14 residues. Trimming removed 10 bases from V and 3 bases from J, with 18 bases in between.